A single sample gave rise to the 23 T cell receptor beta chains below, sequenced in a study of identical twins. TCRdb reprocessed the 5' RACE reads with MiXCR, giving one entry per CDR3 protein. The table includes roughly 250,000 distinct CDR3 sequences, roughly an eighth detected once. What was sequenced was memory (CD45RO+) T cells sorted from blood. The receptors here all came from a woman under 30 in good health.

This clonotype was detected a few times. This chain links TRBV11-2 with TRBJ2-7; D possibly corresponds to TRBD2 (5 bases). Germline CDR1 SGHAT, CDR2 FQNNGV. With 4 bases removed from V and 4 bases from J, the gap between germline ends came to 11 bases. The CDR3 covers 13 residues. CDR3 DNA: TGTGCCAGCAGCTCCGGAGGAGGTTACGAGCAGTACTTC. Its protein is CASSSGGGYEQYF.

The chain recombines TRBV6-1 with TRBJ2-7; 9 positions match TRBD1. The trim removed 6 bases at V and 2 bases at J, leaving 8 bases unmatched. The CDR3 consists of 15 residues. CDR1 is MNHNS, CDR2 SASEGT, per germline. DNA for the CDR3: TGTGCCAGCAGCCGGCGATGGGACAGGGCCTACGAGCAGTACTTC. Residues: CASSRRWDRAYEQYF.

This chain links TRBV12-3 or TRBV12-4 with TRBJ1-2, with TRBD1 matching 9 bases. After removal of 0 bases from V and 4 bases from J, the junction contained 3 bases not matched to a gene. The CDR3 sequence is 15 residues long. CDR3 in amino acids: CASSLAGQGSYGYTF. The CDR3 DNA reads TGTGCCAGCAGTTTAGCCGGACAGGGGTCCTATGGCTACACCTTC.

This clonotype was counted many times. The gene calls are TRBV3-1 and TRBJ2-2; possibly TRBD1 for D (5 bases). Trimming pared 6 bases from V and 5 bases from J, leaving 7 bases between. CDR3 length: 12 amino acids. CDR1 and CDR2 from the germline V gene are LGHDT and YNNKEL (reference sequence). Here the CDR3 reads CASRPGTGELFF. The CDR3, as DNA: TGTGCCAGCAGACCAGGGACCGGGGAGCTGTTTTTT.

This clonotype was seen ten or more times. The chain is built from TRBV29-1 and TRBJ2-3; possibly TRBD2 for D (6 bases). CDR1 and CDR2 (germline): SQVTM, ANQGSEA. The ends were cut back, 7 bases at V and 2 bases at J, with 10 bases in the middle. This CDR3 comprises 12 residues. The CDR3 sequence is CSEREATDTQYF. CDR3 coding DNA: TGCAGCGAAAGGGAGGCCACAGATACGCAGTATTTT.

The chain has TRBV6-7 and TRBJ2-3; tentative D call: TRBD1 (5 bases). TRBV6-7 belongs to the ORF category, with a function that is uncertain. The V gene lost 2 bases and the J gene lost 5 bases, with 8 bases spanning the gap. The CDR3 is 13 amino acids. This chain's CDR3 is CASSYGQGDTQYF. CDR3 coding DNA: TGTGCCAGCAGTTACGGGCAGGGAGATACGCAGTATTTT.

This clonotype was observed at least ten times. In DNA, the CDR3 is TGCAGTGCTACCTCTCGACAAAGTGGCTACACCTTC. It codes for CSATSRQSGYTF. This rearrangement joins TRBV20-1 to TRBJ1-2; no clear D gene. The V end lost 4 bases, the J end lost 7 bases, and 13 bases lay between the germline ends. The V gene's germline CDR1 is DFQATT and CDR2 SNEGSKA (reference sequence). The CDR3 contains 12 residues.

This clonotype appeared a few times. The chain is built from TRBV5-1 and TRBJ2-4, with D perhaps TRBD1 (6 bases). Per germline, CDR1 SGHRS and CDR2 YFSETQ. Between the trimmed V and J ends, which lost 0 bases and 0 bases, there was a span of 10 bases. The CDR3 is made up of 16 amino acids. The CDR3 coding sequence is TGCGCCAGCAGCTTGGCAGGACAGCTAGCCAAAAACATTCAGTACTTC. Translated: CASSLAGQLAKNIQYF.

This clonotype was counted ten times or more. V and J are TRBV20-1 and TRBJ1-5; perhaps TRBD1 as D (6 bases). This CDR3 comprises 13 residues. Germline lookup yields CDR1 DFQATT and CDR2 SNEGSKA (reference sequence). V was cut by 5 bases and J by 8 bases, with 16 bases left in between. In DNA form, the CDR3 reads TGCAGTGCTCTTCGGACAGTTGGGGAGCCCCAGCATTTT. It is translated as CSALRTVGEPQHF.

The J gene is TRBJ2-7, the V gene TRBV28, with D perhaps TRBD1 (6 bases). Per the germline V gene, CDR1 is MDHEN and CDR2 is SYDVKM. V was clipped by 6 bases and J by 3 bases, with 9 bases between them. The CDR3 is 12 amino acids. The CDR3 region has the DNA TGTGCCAGCAGGCAGGGGAACTACGAGCAGTACTTC. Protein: CASRQGNYEQYF.

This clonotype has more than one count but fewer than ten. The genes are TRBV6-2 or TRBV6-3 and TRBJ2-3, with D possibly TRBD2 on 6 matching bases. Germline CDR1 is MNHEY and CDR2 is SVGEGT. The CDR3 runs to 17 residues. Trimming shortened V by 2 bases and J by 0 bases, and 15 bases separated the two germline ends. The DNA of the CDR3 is TGTGCCAGCAGTTACGGGGGTAGGAGCGGGAGCACAGATACGCAGTATTTT. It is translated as CASSYGGRSGSTDTQYF.

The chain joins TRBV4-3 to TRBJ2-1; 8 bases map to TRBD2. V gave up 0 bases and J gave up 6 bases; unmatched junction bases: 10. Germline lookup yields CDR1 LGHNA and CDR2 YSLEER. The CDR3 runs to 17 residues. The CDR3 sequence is CASSQDSYTGGGNEQFF. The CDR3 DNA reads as TGCGCCAGCAGCCAAGATAGTTATACGGGAGGGGGCAATGAGCAGTTCTTC.

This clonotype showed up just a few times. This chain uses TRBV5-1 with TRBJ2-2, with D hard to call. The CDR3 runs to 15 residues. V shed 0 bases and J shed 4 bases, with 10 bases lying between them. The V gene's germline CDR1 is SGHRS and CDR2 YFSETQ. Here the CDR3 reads CASSLGSASTGELFF. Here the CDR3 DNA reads TGCGCCAGCAGCTTGGGGAGCGCTTCCACCGGGGAGCTGTTTTTT.

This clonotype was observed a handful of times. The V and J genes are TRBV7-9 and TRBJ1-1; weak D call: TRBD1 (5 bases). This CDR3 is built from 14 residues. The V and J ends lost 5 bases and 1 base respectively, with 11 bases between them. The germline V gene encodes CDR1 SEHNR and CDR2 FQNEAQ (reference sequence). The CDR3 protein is CASSTGTQNTEAFF. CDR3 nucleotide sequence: TGTGCCAGCAGCACCGGGACCCAGAACACTGAAGCTTTCTTT.

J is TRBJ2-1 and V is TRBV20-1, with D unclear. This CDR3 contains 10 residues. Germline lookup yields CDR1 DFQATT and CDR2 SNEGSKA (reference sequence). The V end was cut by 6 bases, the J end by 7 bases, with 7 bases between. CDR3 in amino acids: CSAQVNEQFF. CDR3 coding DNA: TGCAGTGCCCAGGTTAATGAGCAGTTCTTC.

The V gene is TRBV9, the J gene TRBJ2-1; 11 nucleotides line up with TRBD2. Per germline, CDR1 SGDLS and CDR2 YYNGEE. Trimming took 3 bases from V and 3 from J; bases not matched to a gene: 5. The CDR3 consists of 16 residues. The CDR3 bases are TGTGCCAGCAGCGCGAAGACTAGCGGGGTCTACAATGAGCAGTTCTTC. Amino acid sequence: CASSAKTSGVYNEQFF. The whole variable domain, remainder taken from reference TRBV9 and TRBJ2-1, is DSGVTQTPKHLITATGQRVTLRCSPRSGDLSVYWYQQSLDQGLQFLIQYYNGEERAKGNILERFSAQQFPDLHSELNLSSLELGDSALYFCASSAKTSGVYNEQFFGPGTRLTVL.

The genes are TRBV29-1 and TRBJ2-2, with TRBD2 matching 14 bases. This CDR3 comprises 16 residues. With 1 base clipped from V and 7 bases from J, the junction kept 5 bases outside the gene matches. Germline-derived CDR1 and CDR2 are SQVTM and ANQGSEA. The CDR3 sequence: CSVEGLAGGPDGELFF. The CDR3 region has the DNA TGCAGCGTTGAAGGACTAGCGGGAGGGCCGGACGGGGAGCTGTTTTTT.

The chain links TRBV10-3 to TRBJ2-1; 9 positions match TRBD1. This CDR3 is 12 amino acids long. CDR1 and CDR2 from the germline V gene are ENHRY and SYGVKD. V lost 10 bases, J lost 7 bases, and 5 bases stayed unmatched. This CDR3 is CATGGQGNEQFF. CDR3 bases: TGTGCCACTGGGGGACAGGGTAATGAGCAGTTCTTC.

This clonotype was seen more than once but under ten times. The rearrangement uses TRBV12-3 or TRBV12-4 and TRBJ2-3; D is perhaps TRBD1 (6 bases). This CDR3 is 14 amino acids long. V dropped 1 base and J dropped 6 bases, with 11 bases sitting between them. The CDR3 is CASSLVGARDTQYF. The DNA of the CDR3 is TGTGCCAGCAGTTTAGTGGGGGCAAGGGATACGCAGTATTTT.

Here the CDR3 DNA reads TGTGCCAGCAGCTTAGGTCCTAGCGGGAGGGATGAGCAGTTCTTC. The encoded protein is CASSLGPSGRDEQFF. V and J are TRBV11-2 and TRBJ2-1, with 12 bases identical to TRBD2. In germline, CDR1 is SGHAT, CDR2 FQNNGV. The CDR3 consists of 15 residues. With 1 base clipped from V and 8 bases from J, the junction kept 3 bases outside the gene matches. The complete variable domain, with remaining parts taken from reference TRBV11-2 and TRBJ2-1, reads EAGVAQSPRYKIIEKRQSVAFWCNPISGHATLYWYQQILGQGPKLLIQFQNNGVVDDSQLPKDRFSAERLKGVDSTLKIQPAKLEDSAVYLCASSLGPSGRDEQFFGPGTRLTVL.

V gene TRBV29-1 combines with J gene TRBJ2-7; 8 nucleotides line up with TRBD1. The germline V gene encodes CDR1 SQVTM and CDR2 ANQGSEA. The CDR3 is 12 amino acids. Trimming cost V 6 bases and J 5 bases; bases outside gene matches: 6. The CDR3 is CSVDSQGDEQYF. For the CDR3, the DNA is TGCAGCGTAGATTCACAGGGGGACGAGCAGTACTTC.

DNA for the CDR3: TGCGCCAGCAGCGCTAGACTAGACACTGAAGCTTTCTTT. Translating it yields CASSARLDTEAFF. V is TRBV5-1 and J is TRBJ1-1; D gene unclear. The V end lost 4 bases, the J end lost 3 bases, and 10 bases lay between the germline ends. The length of the CDR3 is 13 residues. Germline CDR1 SGHRS, CDR2 YFSETQ. Full variable domain (missing parts from reference TRBV5-1 and TRBJ1-1): KAGVTQTPRYLIKTRGQQVTLSCSPISGHRSVSWYQQTPGQGLQFLFEYFSETQRNKGNFPGRFSGRQFSNSRSEMNVSTLELGDSALYLCASSARLDTEAFFGQGTRLTVV.

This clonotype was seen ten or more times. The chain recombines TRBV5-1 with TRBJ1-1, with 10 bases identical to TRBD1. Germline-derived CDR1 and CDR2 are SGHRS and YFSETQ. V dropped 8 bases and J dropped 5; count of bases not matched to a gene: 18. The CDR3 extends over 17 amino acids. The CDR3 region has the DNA TGCGCCAGTTCTAATTTCCGGGACAGGGGTACGGGTACTGAAGCTTTCTTT. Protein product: CASSNFRDRGTGTEAFF.